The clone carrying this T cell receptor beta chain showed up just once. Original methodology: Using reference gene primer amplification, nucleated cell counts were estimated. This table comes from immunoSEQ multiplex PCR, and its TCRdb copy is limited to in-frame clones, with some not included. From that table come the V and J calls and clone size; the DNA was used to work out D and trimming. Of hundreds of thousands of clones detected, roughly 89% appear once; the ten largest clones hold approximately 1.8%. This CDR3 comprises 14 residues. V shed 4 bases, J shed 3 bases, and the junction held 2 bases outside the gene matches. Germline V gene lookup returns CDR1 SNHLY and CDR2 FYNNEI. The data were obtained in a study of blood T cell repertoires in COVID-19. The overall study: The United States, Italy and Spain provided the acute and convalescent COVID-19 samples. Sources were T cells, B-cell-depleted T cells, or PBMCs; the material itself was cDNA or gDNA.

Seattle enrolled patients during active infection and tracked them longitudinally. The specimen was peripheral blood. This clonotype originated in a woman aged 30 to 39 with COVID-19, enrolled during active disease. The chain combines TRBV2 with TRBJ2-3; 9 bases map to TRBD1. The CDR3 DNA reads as TGTGCCAGCAGTGCCGGGACAGGGACAGATACGCAGTATTTT. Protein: CASSAGTGTDTQYF.